This TCR beta chain was retrieved from a study of blood T cell repertoires in COVID-19. The CDR3 length is 11 residues. Germline-derived CDR1 and CDR2 are GTSNPN and SVGIG (reference sequence). Libraries were prepared by immunoSEQ multiplex PCR; TCRdb keeps only in-frame clonotypes and omits some of them. This table holds 200,000 to 300,000 clones, around 88% found once. In this sample, this clone turned up a few times. This chain uses TRBV30 with TRBJ2-7, with 10 bases lining up with TRBD1. The sequencing sample was made of PBMCs or T cells enriched from blood (not recorded which). The TCR originated in a woman aged 40 to 50 with acute COVID-19. Here the CDR3 DNA reads TGTGCGGGGGACAGGGGCTACGAGCAGTACTTC. Translated: CAGDRGYEQYF.